This T cell receptor beta chain derives from a study of identical twins (dated by TCRdb to the mid-2010s). At the level of the whole study: To test whether fetal clonotypes persist, this study deep-sequenced TCR alpha and beta repertoires from monozygotic twins, from unrelated adults of various ages, and from cord blood. To rule out contamination, the twin experiments were replicated at different times with different library preparation protocols. The paper's findings and limits, for the study overall: Recombination models systematically underestimated out-of-frame TCR alpha sharing in monozygotic twins but agreed with sharing between unrelated individuals. The excess sharing between twins in beta out-of-frame sequences was weaker because fewer shared sequences reduced the signal-to-noise ratio. Invariant T cells such as MAIT and iNKT could partly confound zero-insertion analyses, though diverse VJ usage argued against this for most clonotypes. Compared with coincidental sharing between unrelated individuals, out-of-frame TCR alpha sequences shared between twins had an excess of sequences with low generation probability. Fewer insertions were carried by abundant cord blood beta clonotypes; a weaker similar trend was observed in young adult naive repertoires, while no such trend was observed in memory repertoires. Because the same donors could not be followed over many years, conclusions were based on cross-sectional statistical analysis.

V lost 1 base and J lost 0 bases; the stretch between them is 22 bases long. From the germline V gene (reference sequence), CDR1 is SGHAT and CDR2 is FQDESV. Reading from cysteine to phenylalanine, the CDR3 counts 20 amino acids. The kept DNA is CDR3 alone, 60 bases in frame from the first base. This clonotype was seen more than once but under ten times. Its antigen is not yet known. Base qualities are missing; no much larger clone stands one base away. Only healthy Caucasian donors were included. Three pairs of female monozygotic twins, all aged 18 to 29 years, made up the twin cohort. Miltenyi CD45RO+ enrichment and human naive T-cell isolation kits were used to isolate memory (CD45RO+) and naive T cells from PBMC. Receptor libraries were prepared by 5' RACE. These reads were obtained on an Illumina HiSeq 2000. A universal primer binding site was added through template switching, and the final cDNA carried a unique molecular identifier so that TCR cDNA molecules could be counted accurately. First-strand cDNA for TCR alpha and beta chains was synthesized from specific primers in the conserved constant-segment region. To control for contamination, each cDNA library was double barcoded with a SMART-Mk sample barcode plus Illumina barcodes. Two successive PCR steps introduced TruSeq adapter sequences along with Illumina sample barcodes. The TCR alpha and beta cDNA libraries were sequenced on the Illumina HiSeq platform using custom primers. The paper's processing steps were these. Raw reads were processed with MiGEC to extract unique molecular identifiers, and MiXCR was used to determine CDR3 positions. For each individual, recombination models were inferred using an EM algorithm with the repgenHMM and IGoR tools. Shared clonotype analysis was performed with the tcR package in R, normalizing sharing by the product of cloneset sizes. To study raw recombination without the effects of thymic and clonal selection, out-of-frame nonproductive sequences were analyzed. Using fastp at Q25 and MiXCR, TCRdb reprocessed the public reads and kept productive beta chains. Rows matching on CDR3 protein sequence are summarized as one entry with the most common DNA and genes. TCRdb, rather than the study authors, made the V and J calls. This sample holds roughly 250,000 distinct CDR3 sequences; around 6.6% were observed only once. The ten most abundant clones make up 3.6% of the sample.

This sample also belongs to another study, concerning yellow fever vaccine responses in identical twins. As the second paper documents: According to the authors, in identical twins the way T cells responded to vaccination appeared partly convergent and partly personalized. The study precisely tracked vaccine-responding T cell clones in identical twins.

The TCR sequence derives from a woman between 18 and 29 years old in good health. Sample: memory (CD45RO+) T cells sorted from blood. Taken with the paper, the label for cell subset or site translates to: CD45RO+ enriched T cells. The chain is encoded by TRBV11-1 joined to TRBJ2-1; the D gene is possibly TRBD1 or TRBD2, with 5 bases matching each. The CDR3: CASSLELGARIGGSYNEQFF. The DNA reads TGTGCCAGCAGCTTAGAGTTAGGGGCCCGGATTGGGGGCTCCTACAATGAGCAGTTCTTC.